The entry below describes one T cell receptor (beta chain). Germline is not matched at one junction end, which may reflect a read error. The length of the CDR3 is 8 residues. Germline V gene lookup returns CDR1 SEHNR and CDR2 FQNEAQ (reference sequence). Profiled with immunoSEQ multiplex PCR; TCRdb holds only in-frame clones, not every one. The sample comprises 60,000 to 85,000 clones, 70% to 80% of which are singletons, and about 14% rests with the top ten. The record originates from a study of blood T cell repertoires in COVID-19. On the study more broadly: In each case, the material was cDNA or gDNA derived from T cells, B-cell-depleted T cells, or PBMCs.

Material: peripheral blood. The chain couples TRBV7-9 to TRBJ2-1, with D possibly matching TRBD1 (6 bases). This receptor was identified in a human donor in a cohort sampled during active COVID-19. The CDR3 DNA is TGTGCCAGCAGCGACAGGATCTTC. It codes for CASSDRIF.